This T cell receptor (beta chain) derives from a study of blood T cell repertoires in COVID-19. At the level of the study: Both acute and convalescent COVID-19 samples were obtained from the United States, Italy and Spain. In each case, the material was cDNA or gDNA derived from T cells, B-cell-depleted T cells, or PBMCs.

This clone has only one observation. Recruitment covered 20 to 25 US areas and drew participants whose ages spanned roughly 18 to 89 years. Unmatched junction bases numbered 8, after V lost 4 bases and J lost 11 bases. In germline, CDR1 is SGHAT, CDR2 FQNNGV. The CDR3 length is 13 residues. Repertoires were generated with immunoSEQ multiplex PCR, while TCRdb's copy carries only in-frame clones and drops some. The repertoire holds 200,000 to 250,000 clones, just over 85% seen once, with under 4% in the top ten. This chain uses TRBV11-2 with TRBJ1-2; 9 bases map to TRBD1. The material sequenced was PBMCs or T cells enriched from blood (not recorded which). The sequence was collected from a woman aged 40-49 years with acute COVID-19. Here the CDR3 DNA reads TGTGCCAGCAGCTCGGGACAGGGAAAAAGGTACACCTTC. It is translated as CASSSGQGKRYTF.